The entry below describes one T cell receptor beta chain. Its recognized antigen is unknown. Qualities for individual bases were not recorded, and no much larger clone is one base off. The data belong to a study of blood T cell repertoires in COVID-19 (dated by TCRdb to about 2020). For the wider study: Samples covering the acute and convalescent phases of COVID-19 were provided by collaborators in the United States, Italy and Spain. The repertoires were made available in a free public database intended to serve as a resource for research on the immune response to SARS-CoV-2. The dataset comprised deeply sampled blood TCRbeta repertoires from subjects exposed to, actively infected with, or recovered from COVID-19. Sample metadata almost always included a de-identified subject ID, COVID-19 status, age in years and sex. The material from the prospective study consisted of cDNA or gDNA derived from T cells, B-cell-depleted T cells, or PBMCs. The samples were drawn from the first 160 participants of the ongoing ImmuneRACE study and from 950 to 1,500 subjects provided by 6 global collaborators. Where available, HLA class I and class II types were taken from metadata supplied by the sample provider and were not determined by assay-based typing. Results the study describes overall, beyond this receptor: The quantity of clinical and demographic metadata differed by source and by participant and was supplied without curation.

The immunoSEQ Assay, a bias-controlled multiplex PCR, was used to amplify TCRbeta CDR3 regions from genomic DNA. Processing in the source paper ran as follows. The number of nucleated cells in each sample was estimated from the amplification of reference gene primers within the assay. Sequence reads were collapsed and filtered to measure the absolute abundance of every unique TCRbeta CDR3 rearrangement. For each sample, productive Simpson clonality was calculated by taking the square root of Simpson's diversity index across productive rearrangements. TCRdb took this table from immuneACCESS and kept in-frame rearrangements with V and J called. Such tables lack part of the clones; where checked against another copy, unresolved V genes explain under half of the gap, and the rest is unexplained. V, J and clone size are those of that table, while D and trimming were read from the DNA. This sample gives some 89,000 clones in total; 70% to 85% of them show up just once. 6.5% to 9% of the sample is taken by the ten largest.

Whole blood was collected in K2EDTA tubes by collaborating institutions according to the institutions' own protocols. Collaborator samples were shipped for TCRbeta analysis as frozen whole blood, isolated PBMCs, or DNA extracted from either sample type. The specimen sequenced was peripheral blood. This sequence originates from a man in his 70s with acute or convalescent COVID-19.

This receptor has the CDR3 CASSTQPVGGHEQYF. The DNA sequence is given as TGTGCCAGCAGCACACAGCCGGTCGGGGGTCACGAGCAGTACTTC. Here the chain combines TRBV7-9 and TRBJ2-7; TRBD2 is possibly the D segment (6 matching bases). The germline V gene (reference sequence) gives CDR1 as SEHNR and CDR2 as FQNEAQ. Trimming removed 5 bases from V and 5 bases from J, leaving 19 bases between the germline ends. Measured from the cysteine to the phenylalanine, the CDR3 is 15 residues long. Only the CDR3 DNA is retained, 45 bases long and in frame from the first base.